One sample yielded the 21 T cell receptor beta chains listed below, sequenced in a study of blood T cell repertoires in COVID-19. Measured with immunoSEQ multiplex PCR; TCRdb has only the in-frame clones, and not every one. The repertoire has about 250,000 clones, 75% to 90% of them found once; the top ten carry about 6%. The sample comprised PBMCs or T cells enriched from blood (not recorded which). Receptor source: a woman aged 25 to 39 with acute COVID-19.

The chain uses TRBV29-1 and TRBJ2-2, with TRBD1 matching over 8 bases. From germline, CDR1 is SQVTM and CDR2 ANQGSEA. This CDR3 contains 18 residues. Unmatched junction bases numbered 10, after V lost 1 base and J lost 0 bases. The CDR3 region is CSVEGSPDRATNTGELFF. In nucleotides, the CDR3 is TGCAGCGTTGAAGGGAGCCCGGACAGGGCCACGAACACCGGGGAGCTGTTTTTT.

The chain combines TRBV28 with TRBJ1-6; TRBD1 might be the D (5 bases). Between the trimmed V and J ends, which lost 5 bases and 8 bases, there was a span of 19 bases. The CDR3 is 16 amino acids. Germline V gene lookup returns CDR1 MDHEN and CDR2 SYDVKM. The CDR3 loop is CASSLFSRVGYSPLHF. The CDR3 nucleotides read TGTGCCAGCAGTCTATTCTCCAGGGTCGGCTATTCACCCCTCCACTTT.

The chain joins TRBV28 to TRBJ2-3; TRBD1 is a possible D gene (5 bases). Between the trimmed V and J ends, which lost 7 bases and 2 bases, there was a span of 10 bases. Looked up from germline, CDR1 is MDHEN and CDR2 is SYDVKM. The CDR3 loop spans 13 amino acids. The CDR3 is CASKDINTDTQYF. CDR3 nucleotide sequence: TGTGCCAGCAAGGACATAAACACAGATACGCAGTATTTT.

This clone was seen once. The chain recombines TRBV4-2 with TRBJ1-2; the match to TRBD1 covers 7 bases. The CDR3 contains 16 residues. Germline V lookup: CDR1 LGHNA, CDR2 YNFKEQ. Trimming removed 2 bases from V and 3 bases from J; junction bases left unmatched: 9. CDR3 bases: TGTGCCAGCAGCCAAAGTCAATCCGGACAGGACTATGGCTACACCTTC. Its protein is CASSQSQSGQDYGYTF.

The gene calls are TRBV27 and TRBJ2-5, with TRBD1 matching over 8 bases. The CDR3 has 14 amino acids. The V gene's germline CDR1 is MNHEY and CDR2 SMNVEV (reference sequence). J was trimmed by 5 bases and V by 6 bases; bases with no gene match: 8. This CDR3 reads CASSSGGAAETQYF. The CDR3 DNA reads as TGTGCCAGCAGCTCAGGGGGCGCCGCCGAGACCCAGTACTTC.

The DNA of the CDR3 is TGTGCTAGCGGTCGACTAGCGGGGGGTCAAGAGACCCAGTACTTC. This translates into CASGRLAGGQETQYF. The V call is TRBV7-7, the J call TRBJ2-5, with TRBD2 matching over 13 bases. Germline lookup yields CDR1 SSHAT and CDR2 FNYEAQ (reference sequence). The CDR3 runs 15 residues.

This clone has only one observation. CDR3 in amino acids: CASSLDPAYNEQFF. The CDR3 DNA follows: TGTGCCAGCAGCTTAGATCCCGCCTACAATGAGCAGTTCTTC. This chain uses TRBV7-6 with TRBJ2-1; no reliable D call. This CDR3 is built from 14 residues. V lost 1 base, J lost 2 bases, and 6 bases lay in between. In germline, CDR1 is SGHVS, CDR2 FNYEAQ.

There are a few counts of this clone. V usage is TRBV6-5 and J usage is TRBJ1-5, with a tentative D call TRBD1 (6 bases). The V gene's germline CDR1 is MNHEY and CDR2 SVGAGI. The CDR3 is 14 residues long. V lost 6 bases and J lost 1, with 10 bases in between. The CDR3 bases are TGTGCCAGCAGGGCAGGGGTGAGCAATCAGCCCCAGCATTTT. It codes for CASRAGVSNQPQHF.

The rearrangement uses TRBV18 and TRBJ1-4; 7 bases line up with TRBD1. Per germline, CDR1 KGHSH and CDR2 LQKENI. The CDR3 consists of 15 residues. V lost 0 bases, J lost 6 bases, and 4 bases stayed unmatched. The DNA of the CDR3 is TGTGCCAGCTCACCACCGACAGGGCTATATGAAAAACTGTTTTTT. Amino acid sequence: CASSPPTGLYEKLFF.

The V gene is TRBV28, the J gene TRBJ1-2, with a weak D call TRBD1 (5 bases). The CDR3 length is 13 residues. Trimming took 3 bases from V and 7 from J, leaving 12 bases between them. Germline loops: CDR1 MDHEN, CDR2 SYDVKM. CDR3: CASSFGGGSGYTF. The CDR3 DNA reads as TGTGCCAGCAGTTTTGGGGGGGGTAGTGGCTACACCTTC.

This rearrangement joins TRBV19 to TRBJ2-1; 7 positions match TRBD1. V trimming: 5 bases; J trimming: 4 bases; junction bases outside the gene matches: 8. Germline loops: CDR1 LNHDA, CDR2 SQIVND (reference sequence). The CDR3 contains 15 residues. DNA for the CDR3: TGTGCCAGTAGTGCCTACAGGGGTGCGTACAATGAGCAGTTCTTC. Its protein is CASSAYRGAYNEQFF.

In DNA form, the CDR3 reads TGTGCCAGCAGCCCTGAACTAGCGGGAGGTGATGAGCAGTTCTTC. Protein: CASSPELAGGDEQFF. This sequence joins TRBV7-2 and TRBJ2-1; TRBD2 agrees at 12 bases. Trimming cost V 5 bases and J 8 bases; bases outside gene matches: 7. Germline CDR1 is SGHTA and CDR2 is FQGNSA. The CDR3 contains 15 residues.

This sequence joins TRBV5-4 and TRBJ1-2; TRBD1 might be the D (6 bases). The CDR3 length is 13 residues. Trimming left V 5 bases short and J 12 bases short, with 20 bases between. Germline V CDR1 and CDR2: SGHNT, YYREEE (reference sequence). CDR3 residues: CASRRTGSSANTF. CDR3 in DNA: TGTGCCAGCAGGCGAACAGGGAGTTCGGCGAACACCTTC.

With respect to this clone: The same CDR3 can be traced to other DNA sequences in this sample. This rearrangement joins TRBV6-5 to TRBJ2-7; D call uncertain. Trimming shortened V by 0 bases and J by 1 base, and 10 bases separated the two germline ends. Germline-derived CDR1 and CDR2 are MNHEY and SVGAGI. The CDR3 runs 15 residues. The CDR3 coding sequence is TGTGCCAGCAGTTACTCTAGGCTGACATCCTACGAGCAGTACTTC. Translation gives CASSYSRLTSYEQYF.

The chain employs TRBV28 and TRBJ2-1, with 7 bases aligning to TRBD1. This CDR3 has 13 amino acids. The V gene's germline CDR1 is MDHEN and CDR2 SYDVKM. V lost 7 bases to trimming and J lost 3 bases; unmatched junction nucleotides: 3. The CDR3 nucleotides read TGTGCCAGCATAGGGGACAGCTACAATGAGCAGTTCTTC. Translation gives CASIGDSYNEQFF.

The rearrangement links TRBV28 to TRBJ2-2; 7 bases match TRBD2. The CDR3 contains 18 residues. Germline V gives CDR1 MDHEN, CDR2 SYDVKM. Trimming removed 3 bases from V and 0 bases from J; junction bases left unmatched: 10. The CDR3 loop is CASSFQPSGVSNTGELFF. CDR3 bases: TGTGCCAGCAGTTTTCAACCTAGCGGAGTATCGAACACCGGGGAGCTGTTTTTT.

The V call is TRBV5-4, the J call TRBJ2-1; D is unresolved. Germline CDR1 and CDR2: SGHNT and YYREEE (reference sequence). The V and J ends lost 3 bases and 0 bases respectively, with 10 bases between them. The CDR3 has 15 residues. In DNA, the CDR3 is TGTGCCAGCAGCTCGGTAGTGAGCTCCTACAATGAGCAGTTCTTC. This gives the protein CASSSVVSSYNEQFF.

This chain connects TRBV20-1 to TRBJ2-1; D gene ambiguous. V lost 6 bases and J 4 bases, leaving 7 bases between the germline ends. Germline values: CDR1 DFQATT, CDR2 SNEGSKA (reference sequence). CDR3 length: 11 residues. CDR3 sequence: CSAPGYNEQFF. The CDR3 DNA reads TGCAGTGCCCCCGGTTACAATGAGCAGTTCTTC.

The V call is TRBV5-1, the J call TRBJ1-1; tentatively, D is TRBD1 (6 bases). The CDR3 is made up of 15 amino acids. Looked up from germline, CDR1 is SGHRS and CDR2 is YFSETQ. The ends were cut back, 5 bases at V and 1 base at J, with 15 bases in the middle. The CDR3 is CASSPTGHQNTEAFF. CDR3 DNA sequence: TGCGCCAGCAGTCCCACGGGACACCAGAACACTGAAGCTTTCTTT. The full variable domain, in which reference TRBV5-1 and TRBJ1-1 provide the parts outside the CDR3, is KAGVTQTPRYLIKTRGQQVTLSCSPISGHRSVSWYQQTPGQGLQFLFEYFSETQRNKGNFPGRFSGRQFSNSRSEMNVSTLELGDSALYLCASSPTGHQNTEAFFGQGTRLTVV.

The chain links TRBV5-6 to TRBJ2-1, with 10 bases matching TRBD2. V was clipped by 5 bases and J by 5 bases; unmatched bases: 7. The CDR3 runs 15 residues. Germline-derived CDR1 and CDR2 are SGHDT and YYEEEE. CDR3 region: CASRPLAGANNEQFF. DNA for the CDR3: TGTGCCAGCAGACCTCTAGCGGGGGCGAACAATGAGCAGTTCTTC.

The chain carries TRBV28 and TRBJ2-3, with 8 bases matching TRBD1. The germline V gene has CDR1 MDHEN and CDR2 SYDVKM. This CDR3 has 13 amino acids. V was pared by 9 bases and J by 5 bases, with 7 bases of the junction left unmatched. The CDR3 spells CASQTGVVDTQYF. The DNA of the CDR3 is TGTGCCAGTCAGACAGGGGTGGTAGATACGCAGTATTTT. The whole variable domain, filled in from reference TRBV28 and TRBJ2-3, reads DVKVTQSSRYLVKRTGEKVFLECVQDMDHENMFWYRQDPGLGLRLIYFSYDVKMKEKGDIPEGYSVSREKKERFSLILESASTNQTSMYLCASQTGVVDTQYFGPGTRLTVL.